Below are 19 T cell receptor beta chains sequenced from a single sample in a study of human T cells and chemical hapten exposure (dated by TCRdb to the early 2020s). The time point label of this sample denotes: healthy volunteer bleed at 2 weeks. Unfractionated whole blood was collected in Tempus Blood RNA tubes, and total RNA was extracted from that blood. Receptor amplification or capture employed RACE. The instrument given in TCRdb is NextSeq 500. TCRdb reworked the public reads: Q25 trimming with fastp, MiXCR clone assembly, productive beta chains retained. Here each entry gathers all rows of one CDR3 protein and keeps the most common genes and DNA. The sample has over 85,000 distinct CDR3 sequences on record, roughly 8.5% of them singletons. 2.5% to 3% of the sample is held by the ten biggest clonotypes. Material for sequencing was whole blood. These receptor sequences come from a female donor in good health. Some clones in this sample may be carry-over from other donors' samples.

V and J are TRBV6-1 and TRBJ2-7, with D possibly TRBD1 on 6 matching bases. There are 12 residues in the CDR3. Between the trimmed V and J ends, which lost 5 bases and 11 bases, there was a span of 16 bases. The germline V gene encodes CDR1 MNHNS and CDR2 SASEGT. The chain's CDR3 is CASSKIQGMKYF. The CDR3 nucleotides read TGTGCCAGCAGTAAAATACAGGGTATGAAGTACTTC.

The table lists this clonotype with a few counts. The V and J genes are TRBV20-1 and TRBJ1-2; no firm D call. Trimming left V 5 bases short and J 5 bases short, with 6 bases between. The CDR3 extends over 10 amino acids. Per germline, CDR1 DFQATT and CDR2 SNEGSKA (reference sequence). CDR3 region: CSALGYGYTF. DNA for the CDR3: TGCAGTGCTCTAGGTTATGGCTACACCTTC.

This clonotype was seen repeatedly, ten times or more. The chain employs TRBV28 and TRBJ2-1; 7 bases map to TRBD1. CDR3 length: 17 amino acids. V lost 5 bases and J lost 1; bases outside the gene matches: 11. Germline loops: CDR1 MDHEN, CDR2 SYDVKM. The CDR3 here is CASSPPTGSRSYNEQFF. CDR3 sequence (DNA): TGTGCCAGCAGTCCACCGACAGGGTCCAGATCCTACAATGAGCAGTTCTTC.

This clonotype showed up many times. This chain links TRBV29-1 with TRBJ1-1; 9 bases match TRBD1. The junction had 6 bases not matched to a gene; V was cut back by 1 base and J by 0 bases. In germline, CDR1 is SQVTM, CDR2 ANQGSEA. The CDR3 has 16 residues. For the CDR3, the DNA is TGCAGCGTTGAAGCCAACAGGGGGCCAATGAACACTGAAGCTTTCTTT. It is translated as CSVEANRGPMNTEAFF.

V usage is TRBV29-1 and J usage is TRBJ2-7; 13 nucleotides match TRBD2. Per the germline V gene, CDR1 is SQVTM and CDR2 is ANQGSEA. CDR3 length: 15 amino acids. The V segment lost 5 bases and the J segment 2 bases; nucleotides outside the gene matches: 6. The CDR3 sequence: CSVQTSGRPAYEQYF. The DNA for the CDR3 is TGCAGCGTTCAGACTAGCGGGAGGCCCGCCTACGAGCAGTACTTC.

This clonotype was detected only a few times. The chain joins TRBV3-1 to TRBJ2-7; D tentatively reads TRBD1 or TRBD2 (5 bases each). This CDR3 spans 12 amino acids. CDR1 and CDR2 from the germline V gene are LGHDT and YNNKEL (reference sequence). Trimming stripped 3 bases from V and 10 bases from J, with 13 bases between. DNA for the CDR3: TGTGCCAGCAGCCATACTAGACAGAATCAGTACTTC. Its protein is CASSHTRQNQYF.

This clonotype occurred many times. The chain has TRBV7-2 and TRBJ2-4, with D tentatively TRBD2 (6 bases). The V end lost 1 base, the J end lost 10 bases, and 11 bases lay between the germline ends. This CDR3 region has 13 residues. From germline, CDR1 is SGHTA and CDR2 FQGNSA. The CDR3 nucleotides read TGTGCCAGCAGCTTAGAGAATAGCGGAATTCAGTACTTC. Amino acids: CASSLENSGIQYF.

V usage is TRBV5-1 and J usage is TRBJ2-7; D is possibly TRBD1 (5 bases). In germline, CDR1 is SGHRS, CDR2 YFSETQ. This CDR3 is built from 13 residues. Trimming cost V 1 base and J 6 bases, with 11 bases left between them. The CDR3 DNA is TGCGCCAGCAGCTTGAATCAGGGAACCGAGCAGTACTTC. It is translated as CASSLNQGTEQYF.

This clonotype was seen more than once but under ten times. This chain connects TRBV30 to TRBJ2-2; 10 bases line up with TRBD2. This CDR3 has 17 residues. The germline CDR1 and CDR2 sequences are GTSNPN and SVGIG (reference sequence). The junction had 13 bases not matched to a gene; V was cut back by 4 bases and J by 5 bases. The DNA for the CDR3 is TGTGCCTGGATGGGTCCGGGACTAGCGTCCTCAACCGGGGAGCTGTTTTTT. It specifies CAWMGPGLASSTGELFF.

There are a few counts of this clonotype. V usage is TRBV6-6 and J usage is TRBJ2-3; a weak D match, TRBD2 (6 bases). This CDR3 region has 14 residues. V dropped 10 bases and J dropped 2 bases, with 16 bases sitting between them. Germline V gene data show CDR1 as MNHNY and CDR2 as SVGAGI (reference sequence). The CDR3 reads CATLLAKNTDTQYF. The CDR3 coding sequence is TGTGCCACCCTTCTAGCGAAAAACACAGATACGCAGTATTTT.

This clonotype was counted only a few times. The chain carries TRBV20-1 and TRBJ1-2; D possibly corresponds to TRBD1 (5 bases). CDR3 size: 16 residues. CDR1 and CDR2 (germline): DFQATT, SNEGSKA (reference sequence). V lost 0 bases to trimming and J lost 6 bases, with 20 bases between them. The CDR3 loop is CSARETRRQLQDGYTF. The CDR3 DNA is TGCAGTGCTAGAGAAACTCGTCGACAGCTCCAGGATGGCTACACCTTC.

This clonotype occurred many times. CDR3 in amino acids: CASSLDLGWDNEQFF. In nucleotides, the CDR3 is TGCGCCAGCAGCTTGGACCTAGGTTGGGACAATGAGCAGTTCTTC. This rearrangement joins TRBV5-1 to TRBJ2-1; D is ambiguous. The CDR3 sequence is 15 residues long. Trimming pared 0 bases from V and 5 bases from J, leaving 12 bases between. The germline V gene has CDR1 SGHRS and CDR2 YFSETQ. The full variable domain, rest sourced from reference TRBV5-1 and TRBJ2-1, is KAGVTQTPRYLIKTRGQQVTLSCSPISGHRSVSWYQQTPGQGLQFLFEYFSETQRNKGNFPGRFSGRQFSNSRSEMNVSTLELGDSALYLCASSLDLGWDNEQFFGPGTRLTVL.

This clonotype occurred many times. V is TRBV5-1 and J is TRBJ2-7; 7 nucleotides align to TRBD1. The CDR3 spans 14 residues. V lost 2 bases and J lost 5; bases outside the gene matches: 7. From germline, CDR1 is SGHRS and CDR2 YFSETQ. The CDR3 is CASSFVTGINEQYF. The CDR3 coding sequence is TGCGCCAGCAGCTTCGTGACAGGGATCAACGAGCAGTACTTC.

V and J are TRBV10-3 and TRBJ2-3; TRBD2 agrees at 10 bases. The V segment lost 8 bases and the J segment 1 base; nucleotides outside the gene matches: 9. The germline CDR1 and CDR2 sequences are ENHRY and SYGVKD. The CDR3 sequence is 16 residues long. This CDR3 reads CAILRPGTSGTDTQYF. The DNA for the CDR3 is TGTGCCATCTTACGCCCCGGGACTAGCGGCACAGATACGCAGTATTTT.

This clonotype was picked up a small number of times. CDR3 coding DNA: TGCGCCAGCAGCTTGGGACAGGGGCAGTGGGACACTGAAGCTTTCTTT. Amino acid sequence: CASSLGQGQWDTEAFF. The chain combines TRBV5-1 with TRBJ1-1; TRBD1 agrees at 8 bases. CDR1 is SGHRS, CDR2 YFSETQ, per germline. Trimming removed 0 bases from V and 3 bases from J; junction bases left unmatched: 7. The CDR3 extends over 16 amino acids.

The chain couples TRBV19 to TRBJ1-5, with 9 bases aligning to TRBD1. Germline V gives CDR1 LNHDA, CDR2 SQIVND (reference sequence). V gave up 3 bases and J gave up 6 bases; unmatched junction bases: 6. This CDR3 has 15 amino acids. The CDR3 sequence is CASSIPGTGIQPQHF. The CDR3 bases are TGTGCCAGTAGTATCCCTGGGACAGGGATTCAGCCCCAGCATTTT.

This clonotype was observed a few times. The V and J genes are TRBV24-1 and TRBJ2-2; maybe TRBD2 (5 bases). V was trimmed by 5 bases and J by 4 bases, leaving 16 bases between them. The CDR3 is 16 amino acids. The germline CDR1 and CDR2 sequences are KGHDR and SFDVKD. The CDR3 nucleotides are TGTGCCACCAGTGCCCAAGTACCCCGGGGCACCGGGGAGCTGTTTTTT. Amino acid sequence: CATSAQVPRGTGELFF.

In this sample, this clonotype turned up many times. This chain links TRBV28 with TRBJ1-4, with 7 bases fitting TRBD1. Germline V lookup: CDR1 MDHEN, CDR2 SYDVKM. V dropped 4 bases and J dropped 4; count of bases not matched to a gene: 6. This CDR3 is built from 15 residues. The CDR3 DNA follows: TGTGCCAGCAGTTCACAGGGGAAGGGTAATGAAAAACTGTTTTTT. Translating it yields CASSSQGKGNEKLFF.

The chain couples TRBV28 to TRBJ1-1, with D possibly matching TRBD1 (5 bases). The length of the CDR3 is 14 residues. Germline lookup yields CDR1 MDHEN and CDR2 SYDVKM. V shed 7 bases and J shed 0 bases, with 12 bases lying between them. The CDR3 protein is CASTSEGLNTEAFF. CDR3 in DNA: TGTGCCAGCACTTCTGAGGGGTTGAACACTGAAGCTTTCTTT.